The entry that follows covers one TCR beta chain sequence. The germline V gene encodes CDR1 DFQATT and CDR2 SNEGSKA (reference sequence). This CDR3 region has 17 residues. This record belongs to a study of CXCR3-negative and CXCR3-positive naive CD8 T cells. By phenotype, naive CD8+ T cells were CD45RO-CCR7+CD27+CD95-. Through 5' RACE with UMI labels, the TRB cDNA libraries were prepared. TCRdb processed the 5' RACE reads again and assigns one entry to each CDR3 protein, with no DNA. The sample includes 65,000 to 95,000 distinct CDR3 sequences. What was sequenced was naive CXCR3- CD8+ T cells from blood. Documented subset: CD45RO-CCR7+CD27+CD95- naive CD8+ T cells lacking CXCR3 (TNR3-). This rearrangement joins TRBV20-1 to TRBJ2-1; TCRdb proposes TRBD2, but this gene call is untestable without DNA. The TCR comes from a human donor in good health. Some clones in this sample may be carry-over from other donors' samples. The CDR3 protein is CSARGGGEGPRYNEQFF.